The rows below give T cell receptor beta chains drawn from one sample of a study of blood T cell repertoires in COVID-19. The table came from immunoSEQ multiplex PCR; TCRdb's copy has only in-frame clones and leaves some out. The sample shows hundreds of thousands of clones, less than 90% of them seen only once. Sequencing used PBMCs or T cells enriched from blood (not recorded which). The source of these receptors is a woman between 50 and 59 years old who had recovered from COVID-19. Each CDR3 is given with its conserved first and last residue. The D gene is left open where the match is weak. Clone size is given for some rows only: seen once, a few or many times, or a class if the clone is expanded.

TGCAGTGCTAGTTTTGGGACTAGCGCGTGGAGCTCCTACAATGAGCAGTTCTTC	CSASFGTSAWSSYNEQFF	TRBD2	-	TRBV20-1	TRBJ2-1
TGTGCCAGTAGTCTTAGGACCGGGACAGGGTCTCCCTTGCGCGAGACCCAGTACTTC	CASSLRTGTGSPLRETQYF	TRBD1	-	TRBV19	TRBJ2-5
TGCAGCGTTTCGACAGGGAGGAACACTGAAGCTTTCTTT	CSVSTGRNTEAFF	TRBD1	-	TRBV29-1	TRBJ1-1
TGTGCCAGCAGCGCCCGGCAGGAGGCAACTAATGAAAAACTGTTTTTT	CASSARQEATNEKLFF	-	-	TRBV9	TRBJ1-4
TGTGCCAGCAGTTTACAGGGCCACACTGAAGCTTTCTTT	CASSLQGHTEAFF	-	-	TRBV9	TRBJ1-1
TGTGCCATCAGTGCAGGCGATAGCAATCAGCCCCAGCATTTT	CAISAGDSNQPQHF	-	-	TRBV10-3	TRBJ1-5
TGTGCCAGCAGTTTATTAGGACAGGGGGATTCCGAGCAGTACTTC	CASSLLGQGDSEQYF	TRBD1	-	TRBV28	TRBJ2-7
TGTGCCAGCAGCTTGGCTGGACTTCCCGGGGAGCTGTTTTTT	CASSLAGLPGELFF	-	-	TRBV5-6	TRBJ2-2
TGTGCCAGCAGCAACATGGGCTGGGAGCAGTTCTTC	CASSNMGWEQFF	-	-	TRBV6-6	TRBJ2-1
TGTGCCAGCAGTCCCGGGACTAGCGGATACAATGAGCAGTTCTTC	CASSPGTSGYNEQFF	TRBD2	-	TRBV7-3	TRBJ2-1
TGTGCCAGCAGCCACAACACAGGGGGCGATACCCCTTTCTTT	CASSHNTGGDTPFF	TRBD1	-	TRBV3-1/TRBV3-2	TRBJ1-1
TGTGCCACCAGCAGACCTAGCGGAGGTGTCTACAATGAGCAGTTCTTC	CATSRPSGGVYNEQFF	TRBD2	-	TRBV15	TRBJ2-1
TGTGCCAGCAGCTCCGGTTACAATGAGCAGTTCTTC	CASSSGYNEQFF	-	-	TRBV9	TRBJ2-1
TGTGCCAGCAGCGTCATGGGGGGAGGATCATCTGGAAACACCATATATTTT	CASSVMGGGSSGNTIYF	-	once	TRBV7-6	TRBJ1-3
TGTGCCAGCAGTCGCACGGGACAGGGGAATTCACCCCTCCACTTT	CASSRTGQGNSPLHF	TRBD1	-	TRBV28	TRBJ1-6
TGTGCCAGCAGTCAAAGACAGGGGGCGCGCGGCTACACCTTC	CASSQRQGARGYTF	TRBD1	once	TRBV28	TRBJ1-2
TGTGCCAGCAGCTTTTCAGGGTCCACCGGGGAGCTGTTTTTT	CASSFSGSTGELFF	-	-	TRBV7-2	TRBJ2-2
TGTGCCAGCAGTACCCGGACTAGCGGGAGCTTAACCTACGAGCAGTACTTC	CASSTRTSGSLTYEQYF	TRBD2	-	TRBV6-2/TRBV6-3	TRBJ2-7
TGTGCCAGCAGCCCTTCCGGGAACACTGAAGCTTTCTTT	CASSPSGNTEAFF	-	-	TRBV9	TRBJ1-1
TGTGCCAGCAGTGAAGCCGCCCAGACAGGCCGAAAACTGTTTTTT	CASSEAAQTGRKLFF	-	-	TRBV2	TRBJ1-4